The entry below gives a single TCR beta chain sequence along with its context. The germline gives CDR1 MDHEN, CDR2 SYDVKM. The CDR3 totals 14 residues. V was clipped by 6 bases and J by 14 bases, with 20 bases between them. A multiplex PCR was run with 60 Vbeta primers and 13 Jbeta primers. TCRdb keeps only in-frame clones here, not all; method: immunoSEQ multiplex PCR. The sample includes some 120,000 clones, 15% to 17% seen only once; the top ten take 1.9%. These data originate in a study of cytomegalovirus exposure and HLA in healthy donors. The sequenced sample was PBMCs. The chain joins TRBV28 to TRBJ1-6, with a weak D call TRBD1 (5 bases). This clonotype originated in a woman under 30 in good health and CMV-seronegative. CDR3 loop: CASSSLGPRVSLHF. The CDR3 DNA sequence: TGTGCCAGCAGCTCCTTGGGGCCCAGGGTTTCCCTCCACTTT.